Shown below are 19 T cell receptor beta chains from a single sample sequenced in a study of cytomegalovirus exposure and HLA in healthy donors. The PCR had 60 Vbeta and 13 Jbeta primers. Produced via immunoSEQ multiplex PCR; TCRdb's table is partial and in-frame only. This table has roughly 100,000 clones, 78% appearing once. Material: PBMCs. Source of these receptors: a middle-aged woman in good health and CMV-seronegative.

The chain recombines TRBV27 with TRBJ1-2; D is ambiguous. Germline V gene data show CDR1 as MNHEY and CDR2 as SMNVEV (reference sequence). This CDR3 has 13 residues. The germline V and J ends were trimmed by 2 bases and 8 bases, with 12 bases remaining between them. The CDR3 region has the DNA TGTGCCAGCAGTTTAAGAGGGCGCGGGGGCTACACCTTC. Amino acids: CASSLRGRGGYTF.

The chain joins TRBV9 to TRBJ1-1; D is undetermined. The ends were cut back, 8 bases at V and 4 bases at J, with 12 bases in the middle. This CDR3 has 12 residues. The germline CDR1 and CDR2 sequences are SGDLS and YYNGEE. The CDR3 spells CASGSGFTEAFF. The CDR3 DNA sequence: TGTGCCAGTGGGTCGGGGTTCACTGAAGCTTTCTTT.

This clone was observed once. The V call is TRBV29-1, the J call TRBJ1-3; no reliable D call. From germline, CDR1 is SQVTM and CDR2 ANQGSEA. V shed 4 bases and J shed 1 base, with 14 bases lying between them. This CDR3 region has 15 residues. The CDR3 loop is CSVGERGFSGNTIYF. CDR3 nucleotide sequence: TGCAGCGTTGGAGAACGGGGTTTTTCTGGAAACACCATATATTTT.

This clone was observed a single time. The chain uses TRBV7-6 and TRBJ1-1; D perhaps matches TRBD1 (6 bases). Trimming took 5 bases from V and 11 from J, leaving 15 bases between them. Germline lookup yields CDR1 SGHVS and CDR2 FNYEAQ. This CDR3 has 12 amino acids. In nucleotides, the CDR3 is TGTGCCAGCAGCCTCACGCAGGGGACGGCTTTCTTT. This gives the protein CASSLTQGTAFF.

The V call is TRBV6-5, the J call TRBJ2-7, with 7 bases aligning to TRBD2. After removal of 0 bases from V and 13 bases from J, the junction contained 9 bases not matched to a gene. Germline V gene lookup returns CDR1 MNHEY and CDR2 SVGAGI. The CDR3 spans 13 residues. CDR3 coding DNA: TGTGCCAGCAGTTACTCCCCGGGGGGAGGGAGATACTTC. Amino acid sequence: CASSYSPGGGRYF.

The rearrangement uses TRBV28 and TRBJ1-1, with 9 positions matching TRBD1. The ends lost 8 bases at V and 8 bases at J; junction bases unmatched: 18. In germline, CDR1 is MDHEN, CDR2 SYDVKM. This CDR3 is built from 16 residues. The CDR3 DNA reads TGTGCCAGCGGCAAGGGAGTGGGACAGGGTGGGCCGGAAGCTTTCTTT. Protein: CASGKGVGQGGPEAFF.

The table lists this clone with a count of one. The rearrangement uses TRBV28 and TRBJ1-2; D is unclear. In germline, CDR1 is MDHEN, CDR2 SYDVKM. Trimming removed 2 bases at V and 4 bases at J, with 11 bases between. This CDR3 spans 14 amino acids. The CDR3 bases are TGTGCCAGCAGTTTAATGGGTGCGGTCTATGGCTACACCTTC. Translated: CASSLMGAVYGYTF.

The chain has TRBV6-1 and TRBJ2-3, with TRBD2 as a possible D gene (6 bases). The CDR3 contains 14 residues. V was cut by 5 bases and J by 2 bases, with 11 bases left in between. CDR1 is MNHNS and CDR2 is SASEGT in the germline V gene. CDR3 DNA sequence: TGTGCCAGCAGTTCCGGGAGCTACACAGATACGCAGTATTTT. Protein product: CASSSGSYTDTQYF.

The table lists this clone with a few counts. This sequence joins TRBV7-2 and TRBJ1-2; D gene ambiguous. The CDR3 is 13 residues long. The V end lost 0 bases, the J end lost 8 bases, and 10 bases lay between the germline ends. From germline, CDR1 is SGHTA and CDR2 FQGNSA. CDR3 coding DNA: TGTGCCAGCAGCTTAGCGCTGGTAGAAGGCTACACCTTC. As protein: CASSLALVEGYTF.

The V gene is TRBV7-2, the J gene TRBJ2-3, with 7 nucleotides matching TRBD2. CDR3 length equals 16 residues. CDR1 is SGHTA, CDR2 FQGNSA, per germline. J was trimmed by 0 bases and V by 5 bases; bases with no gene match: 8. CDR3 residues: CASSLLAASSTDTQYF. The DNA of the CDR3 is TGTGCCAGCAGCCTTCTAGCGGCGTCTAGCACAGATACGCAGTATTTT.

This clone was seen only once. V usage is TRBV28 and J usage is TRBJ1-2; no firm D call. Germline V gene sequence: CDR1 MDHEN, CDR2 SYDVKM. The CDR3 is 14 residues long. V was shortened by 2 bases and J by 8 bases, with 15 bases between the two germline ends. CDR3 in DNA: TGTGCCAGCAGTTTAGAGGTCGGTGCTGCGGGCTACACCTTC. Translation: CASSLEVGAAGYTF.

The J gene is TRBJ2-2, the V gene TRBV5-1; a weak D match, TRBD2 (5 bases). From germline, CDR1 is SGHRS and CDR2 YFSETQ. V shed 9 bases and J shed 3 bases, with 15 bases lying between them. The CDR3 is 14 amino acids. The CDR3 sequence: CATQRGKDTGELFF. CDR3 nucleotides: TGCGCCACCCAGAGAGGGAAAGACACCGGGGAGCTGTTTTTT.

DNA for the CDR3: TGTGCCAGCAGCGTAGGCAGAATACCAACTAATGAAAAACTGTTTTTT. This codes for CASSVGRIPTNEKLFF. V and J are TRBV9 and TRBJ1-4; D call uncertain. CDR1 is SGDLS and CDR2 is YYNGEE in the germline V gene. This CDR3 contains 16 residues. V shed 0 bases and J shed 0 bases, with 9 bases lying between them. Full variable domain (rest looked up from reference TRBV9 and TRBJ1-4): DSGVTQTPKHLITATGQRVTLRCSPRSGDLSVYWYQQSLDQGLQFLIQYYNGEERAKGNILERFSAQQFPDLHSELNLSSLELGDSALYFCASSVGRIPTNEKLFFGSGTQLSVL.

CDR3 protein: CASSFVTGTGDTEAFF. CDR3 nucleotides: TGTGCCAGCAGCTTTGTAACCGGGACAGGGGACACTGAAGCTTTCTTT. The rearrangement uses TRBV7-8 and TRBJ1-1, with 10 positions matching TRBD1. The CDR3 is 16 amino acids. The junction had 7 bases not matched to a gene; V was cut back by 3 bases and J by 3 bases. Germline CDR1 is SGHVS and CDR2 is FQNEAQ. The full variable domain, completed using reference TRBV7-8 and TRBJ1-1, is GAGVSQSPRYKVAKRGQDVALRCDPISGHVSLFWYQQALGQGPEFLTYFQNEAQLDKSGLPSDRFFAERPEGSVSTLKIQRTQQEDSAVYLCASSFVTGTGDTEAFFGQGTRLTVV.

The V call is TRBV19, the J call TRBJ2-2; 9 bases match TRBD1. The CDR3 is made up of 16 amino acids. With V trimmed by 8 bases and J by 6 bases, 13 bases remained unmatched. CDR1 is LNHDA, CDR2 SQIVND, per germline (reference sequence). The CDR3 sequence: CASRSPGQGLSGELFF. The CDR3 nucleotides read TGTGCCAGTCGCAGTCCGGGACAGGGTTTATCCGGGGAGCTGTTTTTT.

This clone was detected once. The chain has TRBV5-6 and TRBJ2-7, with 11 bases matching TRBD2. In germline, CDR1 is SGHDT, CDR2 YYEEEE. The CDR3 covers 18 residues. J lost 4 bases, V lost 1 base, and 13 bases had no gene match. The CDR3 sequence: CASSLWARLAGILYEQYF. In DNA, the CDR3 is TGTGCCAGCAGCTTGTGGGCAAGACTAGCGGGAATTCTTTACGAGCAGTACTTC.

The genes are TRBV7-8 and TRBJ2-4, with 7 positions matching TRBD1. From germline, CDR1 is SGHVS and CDR2 FQNEAQ. The CDR3 has 15 residues. The junction had 11 bases not matched to a gene; V was cut back by 4 bases and J by 8 bases. CDR3 region: CASSYLQGFEDIQYF. The CDR3, as DNA: TGTGCCAGCAGCTATCTACAGGGGTTTGAGGACATTCAGTACTTC. Together with reference TRBV7-8 and TRBJ2-4, the CDR3 gives the full variable domain: GAGVSQSPRYKVAKRGQDVALRCDPISGHVSLFWYQQALGQGPEFLTYFQNEAQLDKSGLPSDRFFAERPEGSVSTLKIQRTQQEDSAVYLCASSYLQGFEDIQYFGAGTRLSVL.

The chain combines TRBV7-2 with TRBJ2-1, with 7 nucleotides matching TRBD1. Trimming removed 3 bases from V and 6 bases from J; junction bases left unmatched: 11. This CDR3 is built from 16 residues. CDR1 and CDR2 from the germline V gene are SGHTA and FQGNSA. CDR3 DNA sequence: TGTGCCAGCAGCTTTGATCACAGGGGCGCCTCCAATGAGCAGTTCTTC. Translation gives CASSFDHRGASNEQFF.

The chain links TRBV19 to TRBJ1-4, with 9 bases fitting TRBD1. Germline values: CDR1 LNHDA, CDR2 SQIVND (reference sequence). Trimming cost V 3 bases and J 7 bases; bases outside gene matches: 3. The CDR3 has 14 residues. As DNA, the CDR3 is TGTGCCAGTAGTATCGGGACAGGGCCTGAAAAACTGTTTTTT. Translating gives CASSIGTGPEKLFF.